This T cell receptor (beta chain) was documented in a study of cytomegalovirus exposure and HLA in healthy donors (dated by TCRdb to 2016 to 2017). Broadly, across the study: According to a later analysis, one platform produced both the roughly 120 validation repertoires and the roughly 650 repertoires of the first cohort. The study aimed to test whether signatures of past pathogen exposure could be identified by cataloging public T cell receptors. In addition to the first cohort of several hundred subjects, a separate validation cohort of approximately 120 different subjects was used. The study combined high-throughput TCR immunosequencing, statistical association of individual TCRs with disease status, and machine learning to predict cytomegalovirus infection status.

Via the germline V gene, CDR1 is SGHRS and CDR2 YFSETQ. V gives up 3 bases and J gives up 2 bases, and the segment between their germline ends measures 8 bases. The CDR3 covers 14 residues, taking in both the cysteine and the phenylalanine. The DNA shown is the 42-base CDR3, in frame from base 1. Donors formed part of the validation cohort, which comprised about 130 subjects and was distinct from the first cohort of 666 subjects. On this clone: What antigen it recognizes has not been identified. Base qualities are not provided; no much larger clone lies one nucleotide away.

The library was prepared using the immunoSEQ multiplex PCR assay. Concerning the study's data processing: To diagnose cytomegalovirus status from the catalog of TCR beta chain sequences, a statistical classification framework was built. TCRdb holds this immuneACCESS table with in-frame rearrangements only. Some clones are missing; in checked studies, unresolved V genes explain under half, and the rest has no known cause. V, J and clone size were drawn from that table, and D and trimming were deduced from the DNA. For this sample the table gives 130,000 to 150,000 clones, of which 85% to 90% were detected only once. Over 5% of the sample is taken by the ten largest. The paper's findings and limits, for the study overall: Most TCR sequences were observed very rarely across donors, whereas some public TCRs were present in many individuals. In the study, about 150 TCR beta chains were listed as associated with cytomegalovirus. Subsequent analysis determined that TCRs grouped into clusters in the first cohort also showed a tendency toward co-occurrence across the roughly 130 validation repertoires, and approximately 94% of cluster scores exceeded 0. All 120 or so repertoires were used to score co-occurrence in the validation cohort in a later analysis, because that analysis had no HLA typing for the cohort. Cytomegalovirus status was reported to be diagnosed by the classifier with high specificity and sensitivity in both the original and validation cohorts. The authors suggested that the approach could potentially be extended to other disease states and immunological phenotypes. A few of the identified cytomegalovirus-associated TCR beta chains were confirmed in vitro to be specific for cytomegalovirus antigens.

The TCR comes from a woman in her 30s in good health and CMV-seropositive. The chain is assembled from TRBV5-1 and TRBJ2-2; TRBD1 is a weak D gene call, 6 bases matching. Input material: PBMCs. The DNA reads TGCGCCAGCAGCTCGGGACAAAACACCGGGGAGCTGTTTTTT. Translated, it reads CASSSGQNTGELFF. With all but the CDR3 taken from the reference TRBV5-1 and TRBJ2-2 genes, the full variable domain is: KAGVTQTPRYLIKTRGQQVTLSCSPISGHRSVSWYQQTPGQGLQFLFEYFSETQRNKGNFPGRFSGRQFSNSRSEMNVSTLELGDSALYLCASSSGQNTGELFFGEGSRLTVL.